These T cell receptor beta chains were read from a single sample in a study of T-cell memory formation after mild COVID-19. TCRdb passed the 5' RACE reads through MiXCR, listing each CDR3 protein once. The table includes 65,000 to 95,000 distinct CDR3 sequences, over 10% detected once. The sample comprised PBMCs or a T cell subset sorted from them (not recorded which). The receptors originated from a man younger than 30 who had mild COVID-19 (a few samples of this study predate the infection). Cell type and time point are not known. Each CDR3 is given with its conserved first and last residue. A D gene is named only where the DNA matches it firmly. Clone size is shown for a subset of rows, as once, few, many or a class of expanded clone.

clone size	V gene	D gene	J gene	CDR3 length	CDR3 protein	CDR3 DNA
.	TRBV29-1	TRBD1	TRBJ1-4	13	CSVEVPGGNELFF	TGCAGCGTTGAAGTTCCAGGGGGGAATGAGCTGTTTTTT
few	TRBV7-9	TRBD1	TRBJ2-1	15	CASGRDSRSGDEQFF	TGTGCCAGCGGCCGGGACAGCCGAAGTGGGGATGAGCAGTTCTTC
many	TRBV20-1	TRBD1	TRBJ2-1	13	CSASGTGGTEQFF	TGCAGTGCTAGTGGGACAGGGGGCACTGAGCAGTTCTTC
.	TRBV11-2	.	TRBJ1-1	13	CASSKGPGDLAFF	TGTGCCAGCAGCAAGGGGCCGGGGGATCTCGCTTTCTTT
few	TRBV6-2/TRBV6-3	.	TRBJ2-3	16	CASSYFPGAGTDTQYF	TGTGCCAGCAGTTATTTCCCGGGGGCAGGCACAGATACGCAGTATTTT
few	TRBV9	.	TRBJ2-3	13	CASSFLPTDTQYF	TGTGCCAGCAGCTTTCTTCCGACAGATACGCAGTATTTT
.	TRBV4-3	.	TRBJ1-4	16	CASSQDVEGFNEKLFF	TGCGCCAGCAGCCAGGACGTTGAGGGGTTTAACGAAAAACTGTTTTTT
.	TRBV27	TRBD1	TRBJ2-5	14	CASSPQGARETQYF	TGTGCCAGCAGTCCGCAGGGGGCGCGTGAGACCCAGTACTTC
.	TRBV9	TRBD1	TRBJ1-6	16	CASSPQPGQQNSPLHF	TGTGCCAGCAGCCCGCAACCGGGACAGCAAAATTCACCCCTCCACTTT
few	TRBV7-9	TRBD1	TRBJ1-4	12	CASSVTGALLFF	TGTGCCAGCAGCGTGACAGGGGCCCTGCTGTTTTTT
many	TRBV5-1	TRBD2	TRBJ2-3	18	CASSLEPGLAVSTDTQYF	TGCGCCAGCAGCTTGGAGCCGGGACTAGCGGTCTCCACAGATACGCAGTATTTT
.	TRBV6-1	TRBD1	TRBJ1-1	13	CASREGQGAEAFF	TGTGCCAGCAGGGAGGGCCAGGGGGCTGAAGCTTTCTTT
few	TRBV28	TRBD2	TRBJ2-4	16	CASSTPAGETKNIQYF	TGTGCCAGCAGTACCCCAGCGGGGGAGACCAAAAACATTCAGTACTTC
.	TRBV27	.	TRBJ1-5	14	CASSPPGAAQPQHF	TGTGCCAGCAGTCCCCCAGGGGCGGCTCAGCCCCAGCATTTT
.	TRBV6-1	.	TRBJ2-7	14	CASSEAGLSYEQYF	TGTGCCAGTTCAGAGGCAGGGCTTTCCTACGAGCAGTACTTC
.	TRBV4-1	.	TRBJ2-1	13	CASSQPGLHEQFF	TGCGCCAGCAGCCAGCCGGGCCTCCATGAGCAGTTCTTC
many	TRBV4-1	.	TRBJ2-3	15	CASSQGARDTDTQYF	TGCGCCAGCAGCCAGGGGGCCAGGGATACAGATACGCAGTATTTT
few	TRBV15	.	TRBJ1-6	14	CATSGESGEGTLHF	TGTGCCACCAGCGGCGAATCCGGGGAGGGAACCCTCCACTTT
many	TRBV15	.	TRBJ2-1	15	CATSRAPPGTDEQFF	TGTGCCACCAGCAGAGCTCCCCCCGGCACCGATGAGCAGTTCTTC
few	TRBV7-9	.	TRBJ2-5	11	CASSNRDWEYF	TGTGCCAGCAGCAACCGGGACTGGGAGTACTTC
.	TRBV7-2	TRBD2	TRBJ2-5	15	CASSLVAGEAETQYF	TGTGCCAGCAGCTTAGTAGCGGGGGAGGCGGAGACCCAGTACTTC
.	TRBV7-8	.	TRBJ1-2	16	CASSLGQAWANYGYTF	TGTGCCAGCAGCCTCGGACAAGCCTGGGCTAACTATGGCTACACCTTC
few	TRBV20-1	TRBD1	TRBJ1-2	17	CSASRDRVTFRGYGYTF	TGCAGTGCTAGTAGGGACAGGGTCACTTTTCGGGGCTATGGCTACACCTTC
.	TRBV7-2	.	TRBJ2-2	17	CASSHRTDSPNTGELFF	TGTGCCAGCAGCCATCGGACTGACAGCCCGAACACCGGGGAGCTGTTTTTT
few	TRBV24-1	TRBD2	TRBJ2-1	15	CATSLGGSSYNEQFF	TGTGCCACCAGTCTCGGGGGGAGCTCCTACAATGAGCAGTTCTTC
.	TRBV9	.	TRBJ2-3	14	CASSPWERTDTQYF	TGTGCCAGCAGCCCCTGGGAGCGAACAGATACGCAGTATTTT
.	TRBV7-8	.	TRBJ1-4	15	CASSLRTGSNEKLFF	TGTGCCAGCAGCCTGAGGACGGGAAGTAATGAAAAACTGTTTTTT
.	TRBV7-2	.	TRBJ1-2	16	CASSPSPGYSNYGYTF	TGTGCCAGCAGCCCCAGTCCAGGGTACTCTAACTATGGCTACACCTTC
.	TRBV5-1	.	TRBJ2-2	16	CASSYLPGRSTGELFF	TGCGCCAGCAGCTACTTACCGGGCAGGTCCACCGGGGAGCTGTTTTTT
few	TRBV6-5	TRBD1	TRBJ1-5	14	CASSGQGGAQPQHF	TGTGCCAGCAGTGGACAGGGGGGTGCACAGCCCCAGCATTTT
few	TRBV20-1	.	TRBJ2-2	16	CSARPSGEKYTGELFF	TGCAGTGCTAGACCCTCGGGGGAAAAGTACACCGGGGAGCTGTTTTTT
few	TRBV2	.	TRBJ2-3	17	CASSDPGDPGDTDTQYF	TGTGCCAGCAGTGACCCGGGGGATCCGGGGGATACAGATACGCAGTATTTT
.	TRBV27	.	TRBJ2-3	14	CASSPGRAVDTQYF	TGTGCCAGCAGTCCCGGCAGGGCCGTCGATACGCAGTATTTT
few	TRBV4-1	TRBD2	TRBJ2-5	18	CASSQEGYRGGREETQYF	TGCGCCAGCAGCCAAGAGGGTTATCGGGGGGGCCGGGAAGAGACCCAGTACTTC
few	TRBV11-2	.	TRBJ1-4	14	CASSHTGASEKLFF	TGTGCCAGCAGTCATACCGGGGCGTCTGAAAAACTGTTTTTT
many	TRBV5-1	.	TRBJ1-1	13	CASSLRGNTEAFF	TGCGCCAGCAGCTTGCGGGGGAACACTGAAGCTTTCTTT
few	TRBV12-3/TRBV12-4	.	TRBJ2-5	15	CASSFGQSGEETQYF	TGTGCCAGCAGTTTTGGACAGTCCGGAGAAGAGACCCAGTACTTC
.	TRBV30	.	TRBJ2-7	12	CAWSMGRDEQYF	TGTGCCTGGAGTATGGGGCGCGACGAGCAGTACTTC
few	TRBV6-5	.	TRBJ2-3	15	CASSRQATGTDTQYF	TGTGCCAGCAGTCGACAGGCCACCGGCACAGATACGCAGTATTTT
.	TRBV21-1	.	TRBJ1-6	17	CASSKAGQLRRNSPLHF	TGTGCCAGCAGCAAAGCTGGACAGCTACGGAGAAATTCACCCCTCCACTTT
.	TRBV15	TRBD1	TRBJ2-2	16	CATSRVVTGGTGELFF	TGTGCCACCAGCAGGGTGGTGACAGGGGGCACCGGGGAGCTGTTTTTT
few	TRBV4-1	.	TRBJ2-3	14	CASLHTSWPDTQYF	TGCGCCAGCCTACACACCTCTTGGCCAGATACGCAGTATTTT
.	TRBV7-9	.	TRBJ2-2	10	CAISAGELFF	TGTGCCATCTCGGCTGGGGAGCTGTTTTTT
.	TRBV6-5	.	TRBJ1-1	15	CAIEEVGHKNTEAFF	TGTGCCATCGAGGAGGTTGGGCATAAGAACACTGAAGCTTTCTTT
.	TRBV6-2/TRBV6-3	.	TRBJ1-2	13	CASMPGRSDGYTF	TGTGCCAGCATGCCGGGGAGGTCCGATGGCTACACCTTC
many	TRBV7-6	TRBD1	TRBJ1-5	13	CASSGQGSQPQHF	TGTGCCAGCAGCGGACAGGGTAGCCAGCCCCAGCATTTT
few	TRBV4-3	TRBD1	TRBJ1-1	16	CASSQDGAGGDTEAFF	TGCGCCAGCAGCCAAGATGGAGCAGGGGGAGACACTGAAGCTTTCTTT
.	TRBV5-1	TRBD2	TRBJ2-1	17	CASSSGLAGGYYNEQFF	TGCGCCAGCAGCTCGGGACTAGCGGGGGGCTATTACAATGAGCAGTTCTTC
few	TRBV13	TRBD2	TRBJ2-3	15	CASSLVSGGTDTQYF	TGTGCCAGCAGCTTAGTTAGCGGGGGAACTGATACGCAGTATTTT
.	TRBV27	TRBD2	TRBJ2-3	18	CASSLSRALAGSTDTQYF	TGTGCCAGCAGTTTATCGAGGGCCCTAGCGGGGAGCACAGATACGCAGTATTTT
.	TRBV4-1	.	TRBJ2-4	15	CASSQVTDAKNIQYF	TGCGCCAGCAGCCAAGTGACGGATGCCAAAAACATTCAGTACTTC
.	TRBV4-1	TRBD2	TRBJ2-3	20	CASSQVLLATSGGSGDTQYF	TGCGCCAGCAGCCAAGTTCTCTTGGCAACTAGCGGGGGGTCCGGCGATACGCAGTATTTT
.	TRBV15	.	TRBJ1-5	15	CATSARTEGNQPQHF	TGTGCCACCAGCGCCCGGACGGAGGGAAATCAGCCCCAGCATTTT
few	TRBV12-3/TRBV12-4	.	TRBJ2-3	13	CASSLGSPNTQYF	TGTGCCAGCAGTTTGGGATCCCCTAATACGCAGTATTTT
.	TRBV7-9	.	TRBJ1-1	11	CASSYGREAFF	TGTGCCAGCAGCTACGGGAGAGAAGCTTTCTTT
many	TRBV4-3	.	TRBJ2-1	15	CASSQGTARYNEQFF	TGCGCCAGCAGCCAAGGGACAGCCAGGTACAATGAGCAGTTCTTC
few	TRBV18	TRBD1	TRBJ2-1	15	CASSPDRVPYNEQFF	TGTGCCAGCTCACCGGACAGGGTACCCTACAATGAGCAGTTCTTC
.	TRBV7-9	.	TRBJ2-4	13	CASSLDRKNIQYF	TGTGCCAGCAGCCTAGACAGGAAAAACATTCAGTACTTC